The clone carrying this TCR beta chain appeared many times. V gave up 4 bases and J gave up 8 bases, with 23 bases separating them. Germline CDR1 DFQATT, CDR2 SNEGSKA (reference sequence). The CDR3 covers 16 residues. The data originate from a study of blood T cells in healthy people across ages. Combining a sample-barcoded 5' primer with a J-beta primer mix, a second PCR ran for roughly 6 to 11 cycles. Using its own MiXCR run on the 5' RACE reads, TCRdb lists one record per CDR3 protein. This sample has 870,000 or so distinct CDR3 sequences, with more than 25% found just once. The source is a woman older than 75 in good health. The rearrangement joins TRBV20-1 to TRBJ1-4, with D perhaps TRBD1 (6 bases). Sequenced input: blood. The CDR3 DNA reads TGCAGTGCTACCTCAAGAAGGGGGGCGCCCAGGGAAAAACTGTTTTTT. This translates into CSATSRRGAPREKLFF.